The clone carrying this T cell receptor beta chain has at least ten counts. Its antigen remains unknown. Using a J-beta primer mix together with a sample-barcoded 5' primer, a second PCR was run for roughly 6 to 11 cycles. Each of the cDNA molecules was tagged by a template-switch adaptor with 12 random nucleotides. Using its own MiXCR run on the 5' RACE reads, TCRdb lists one record per CDR3 protein. The profile shows 870,000 or so distinct CDR3 sequences, under 30% of them singletons. V was cut by 0 bases and J by 2 bases, with 5 bases left in between. The CDR3 runs to 14 residues. The data are from a study of blood T cells in healthy people across ages. Study-wide results and caveats: In older individuals, TCR beta diversity per million T cells was lower, falling roughly linearly with age. It was the long-lived donors that had more naive CD4+ cells and higher diversity than aged donors.

This receptor was identified in a woman of 80 years or more in good health. The V and J genes are TRBV12-3 or TRBV12-4 and TRBJ1-5; D gene uncertain. Source material: blood. This CDR3 reads CASSLADGNQPQHF. DNA for the CDR3: TGTGCCAGCAGTTTAGCCGACGGCAATCAGCCCCAGCATTTT.